The 7 T cell receptor beta chains in this list originate from one sample, sequenced in a study of shared clonotypes between healthy human individuals. Libraries were prepared by immunoSEQ multiplex PCR; TCRdb keeps only in-frame clonotypes and omits some of them. The table records over a million clones, 96% of them present only once. The sequencing sample was made of naive CD4+ T cells sorted from blood. The subset: CD45RA+ positively selected. Receptors were obtained from a man in his thirties or forties in good health.

The CDR3 here is CASTPIVPRDYGYTF. CDR3 bases: TGTGCCAGCACCCCCATTGTCCCCAGGGACTATGGCTACACCTTC. The chain couples TRBV7-1 to TRBJ1-2; perhaps TRBD1 as D (5 bases). TRBV7-1 carries the ORF label, with uncertain function. V dropped 7 bases and J dropped 3 bases, with 18 bases sitting between them. This CDR3 region has 15 residues.

This clone was seen ten or more times. The chain is built from TRBV29-1 and TRBJ2-2; 14 bases line up with TRBD2. J lost 6 bases, V lost 6 bases, and 3 bases had no gene match. The CDR3 has 14 residues. Germline lookup yields CDR1 SQVTM and CDR2 ANQGSEA. The chain's CDR3 is CSVRLAGGPGELFF. For the CDR3, the DNA is TGCAGCGTACGACTAGCGGGAGGGCCCGGGGAGCTGTTTTTT.

This chain links TRBV11-2 with TRBJ2-1; TRBD1 agrees at 9 bases. With V trimmed by 5 bases and J by 6 bases, 20 bases remained unmatched. Per the germline V gene, CDR1 is SGHAT and CDR2 is FQNNGV. This CDR3 has 19 residues. CDR3 nucleotides: TGTGCCAGCAGCCGGAAAAGGGGGACAGGGTTATTTCCCCTCAATGAGCAGTTCTTC. This gives the protein CASSRKRGTGLFPLNEQFF.

This clone was observed once. The chain links TRBV29-1 to TRBJ2-3; a weak D match, TRBD1 (6 bases). Germline CDR1 is SQVTM and CDR2 is ANQGSEA. Trimming took off 3 bases at V and 2 bases at J, with 18 bases between the two ends. The CDR3 length is 16 residues. The CDR3 sequence: CSVESRGRGFTDTQYF. The DNA of the CDR3 is TGCAGCGTTGAGTCAAGGGGGAGAGGGTTCACAGATACGCAGTATTTT.

The CDR3 nucleotides read TGTGCCAGCTCACGACTAGCGGGAGAAGAGACCCAGTACTTC. Translating gives CASSRLAGEETQYF. The gene calls are TRBV18 and TRBJ2-5, with 12 bases fitting TRBD2. V shed 4 bases and J 3 bases; nucleotides not matched to a gene: 0. Germline V gene data show CDR1 as KGHSH and CDR2 as LQKENI. CDR3 length equals 14 residues.

The chain couples TRBV6-6 to TRBJ2-6; possibly TRBD1 for D (5 bases). Trimming removed 6 bases from V and 2 bases from J, with 11 bases in between. Germline CDR1 and CDR2: MNHNY and SVGAGI (reference sequence). The CDR3 runs 15 residues. CDR3 protein: CASSQTDAGANVLTF. The CDR3 DNA reads TGTGCCAGCAGCCAGACAGACGCTGGGGCCAACGTCCTGACTTTC.

The V and J genes are TRBV5-4 and TRBJ2-1, with D tentatively TRBD2 (5 bases). Germline V CDR1 and CDR2: SGHNT, YYREEE (reference sequence). The CDR3 consists of 17 residues. V was pared by 5 bases and J by 0 bases, with 18 bases between. The CDR3 DNA is TGTGCCAGCAGTACTCCTGGGAGCCGGAGCTCCTACAATGAGCAGTTCTTC. It is translated as CASSTPGSRSSYNEQFF.